This note documents a single TCR beta chain sequence. These data belong to a study of shared clonotypes between healthy human individuals. Germline CDR1 is SGHTA and CDR2 is FQGTGA. V lost 4 bases to trimming and J lost 4 bases, with 10 bases between them. The CDR3 is 13 amino acids. Generated by immunoSEQ multiplex PCR, the TCRdb table keeps only in-frame clones and is missing some. The sample carries some 1.5 million clones, 95% to 99% recorded once. The chain uses TRBV7-3 and TRBJ1-1, with a possible D match to TRBD1 (6 bases). The receptor's source is a man aged 25-45 years in good health. The sample taken for sequencing was naive CD4+ T cells sorted from blood. Subset described: CD45RA+ positively selected. The CDR3 spells CASSSQGSTEAFF. Here the CDR3 DNA reads TGTGCCAGCAGCTCCCAGGGGAGCACTGAAGCTTTCTTT.